This T cell receptor (beta chain) derives from a study of T cells in Graves' hyperthyroidism and ophthalmopathy. Germline CDR1 is MNHEY and CDR2 is SVGEGT. The CDR3 consists of 15 residues. This clonotype has only a few counts. Antigen specificity is unknown. One junction end does not reproduce the germline sequence, and a read error may be involved. Amplified TCR beta CDR3 regions came from RNA transcripts. RT-PCR in the first round (using the HTBI primer set) targeted the TCR CDR3. TCRdb re-analysed the multiplex PCR reads in MiXCR, keeping a single row per CDR3 protein. The sample lists about 270,000 distinct CDR3 sequences; around 20% were seen once. Ophthalmopathy cases met thresholds of Clinical Activity Score at least 3, NOSPECS grade at least 4 and duration under 3 months. General study points: From stable hyperthyroidism, ophthalmopathy was set apart by a 13 V-J model. Among thyroid clonotypes expanded above 0.001, most also appeared in blood.

The chain is built from TRBV6-2 or TRBV6-3 and TRBJ2-7, with TRBD1 as a possible D gene (7 bases). The specimen was blood. The TCR comes from a man aged 25 to 40 with Graves' ophthalmopathy. CDR3 protein: CASSYLTGDSYGQYF. The CDR3 DNA is TGTGCCAGCAGTTACCTCACAGGGGACTCCTACGGGCAGTACTTC.